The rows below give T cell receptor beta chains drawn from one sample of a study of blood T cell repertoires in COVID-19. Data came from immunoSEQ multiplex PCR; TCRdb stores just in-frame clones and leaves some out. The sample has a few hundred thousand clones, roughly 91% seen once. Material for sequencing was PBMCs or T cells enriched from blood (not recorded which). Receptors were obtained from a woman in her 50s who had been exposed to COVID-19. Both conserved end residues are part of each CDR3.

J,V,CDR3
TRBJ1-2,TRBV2,CASSKDRGDYGYTF
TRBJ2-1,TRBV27,CASSYTSGPVRGEQFF
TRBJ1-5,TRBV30,CAWRAKGAGPNQPQHF
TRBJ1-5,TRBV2,CASSGTDSNQPQHF
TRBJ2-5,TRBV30,CAWSGGLQETQYF
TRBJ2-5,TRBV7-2,CASQTALAGTETQYF
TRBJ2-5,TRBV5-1,CASSLGAGIVETQYF
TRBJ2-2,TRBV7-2,CASSWRLAGREGELFF
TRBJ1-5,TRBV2,CASSASPGYSNQPQHF
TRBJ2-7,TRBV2,CARAKRGLTDYEQYF
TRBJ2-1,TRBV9,CASSATSGGSFNEQFF
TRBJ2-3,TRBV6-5,CASSPSGGTDTQYF
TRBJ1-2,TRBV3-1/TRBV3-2,CASSRGQGGYYGYTF
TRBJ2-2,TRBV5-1,CASIGDSGGNTGELFF
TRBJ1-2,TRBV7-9,CASSLASGLYGYTF
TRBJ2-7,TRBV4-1,CASSQKTSGSYEQYF
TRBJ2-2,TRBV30,CAFPVQGAGGELFF
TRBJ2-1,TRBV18,CASSPSTGQAAEQFF
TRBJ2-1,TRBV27,CASSSGGPDNEQFF
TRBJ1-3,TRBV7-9,CASSPRGTGGTGNTIYF
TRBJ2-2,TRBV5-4,CASSATGSVNTGELFF
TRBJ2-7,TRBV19,CASSIRSSGGVPSYEQYF
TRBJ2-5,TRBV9,CASSVGGAGGETQYF
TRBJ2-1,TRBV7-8,CASSPGATSGGPEYNEQFF
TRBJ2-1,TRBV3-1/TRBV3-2,CASSQVGLRVDEQFF
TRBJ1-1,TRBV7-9,CASSSAGANTEAFF
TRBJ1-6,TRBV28,CASTGSNSPLHF
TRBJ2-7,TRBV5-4,CASSVGQEAYEQYF
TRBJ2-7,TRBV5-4,CASSLDKSYEQYF
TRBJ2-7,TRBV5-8,CASRKRGNYEQYF
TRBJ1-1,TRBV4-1,CASSQELLDREGAFF
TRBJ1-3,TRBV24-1,CATSGGVGNTIYF
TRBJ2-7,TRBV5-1,CASSLGGAGDTYEQYF
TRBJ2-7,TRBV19,CASRMSPSSYEQYF
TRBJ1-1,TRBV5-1,CASSFMPETEAFF
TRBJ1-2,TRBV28,CASSSGGPFGYTF
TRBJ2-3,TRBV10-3,CAISQGGASTDTQYF
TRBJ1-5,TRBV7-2,CASSSYNQPQHF